This T cell receptor (beta chain) was observed in a study of T cells in women clearing cervical HPV infection. Study-wide findings and caveats: TRBV6-7 abundance was lower in cases than controls (around 0.11% versus 0.16%).

Cervical HPV DNA detected by MY09/MY11 PCR, typed by dot-blot. A note on this clone: Its antigen is currently unknown. The read ends 3 residues before the CDR3 terminus; that terminus is restored from the germline J gene.

Average input was roughly 1,200 ng genomic DNA for immunoSEQ TCR beta CDR3 amplification. This table comes from immunoSEQ multiplex PCR, and its TCRdb copy is limited to in-frame clones, with some not included. This sample's table reports some 40,000 clones. This CDR3 has 13 amino acids. V lost 3 bases and J lost 1, with 7 bases in between. Germline V gene sequence: CDR1 MNHNS, CDR2 SASEGT. Sequencing used blood buffy coat. The chain is built from TRBV6-1 and TRBJ2-7; D perhaps matches TRBD2 (6 bases). The receptor was isolated from a woman aged 18 to 69 with a cervical HPV16 infection that either progressed to CIN3+ or cleared (not recorded which). The CDR3 is CASSDGGSYEQYF. The DNA read from the CDR3 is TGTGCCAGCAGTGATGGGGGGTCCTACGAG.